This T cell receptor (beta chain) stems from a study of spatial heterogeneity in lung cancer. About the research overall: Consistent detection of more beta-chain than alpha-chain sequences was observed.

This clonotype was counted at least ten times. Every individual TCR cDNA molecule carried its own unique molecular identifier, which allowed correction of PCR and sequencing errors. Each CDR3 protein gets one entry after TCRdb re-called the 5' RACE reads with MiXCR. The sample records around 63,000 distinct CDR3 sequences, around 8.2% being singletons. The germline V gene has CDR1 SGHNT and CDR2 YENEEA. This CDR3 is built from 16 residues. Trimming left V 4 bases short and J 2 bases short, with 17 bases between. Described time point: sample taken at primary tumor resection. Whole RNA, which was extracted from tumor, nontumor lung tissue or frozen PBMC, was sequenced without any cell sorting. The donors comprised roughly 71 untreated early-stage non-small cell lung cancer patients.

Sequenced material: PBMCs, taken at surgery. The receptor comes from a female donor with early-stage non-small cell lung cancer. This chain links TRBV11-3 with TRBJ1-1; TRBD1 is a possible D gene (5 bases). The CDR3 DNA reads TGTGCCAGCAGCTCTCGGAGTCCGGGGGATAACACTGAAGCTTTCTTT. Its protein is CASSSRSPGDNTEAFF.